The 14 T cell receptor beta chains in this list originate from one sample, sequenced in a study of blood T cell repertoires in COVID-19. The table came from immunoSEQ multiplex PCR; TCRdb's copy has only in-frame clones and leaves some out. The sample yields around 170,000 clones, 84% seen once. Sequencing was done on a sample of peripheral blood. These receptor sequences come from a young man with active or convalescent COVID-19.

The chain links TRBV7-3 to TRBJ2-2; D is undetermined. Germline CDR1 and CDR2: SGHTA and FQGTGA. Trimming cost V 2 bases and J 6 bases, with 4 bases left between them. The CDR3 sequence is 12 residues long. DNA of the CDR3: TGTGCCAGCAGCTTAGGGCCCGGGGAGCTGTTTTTT. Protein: CASSLGPGELFF.

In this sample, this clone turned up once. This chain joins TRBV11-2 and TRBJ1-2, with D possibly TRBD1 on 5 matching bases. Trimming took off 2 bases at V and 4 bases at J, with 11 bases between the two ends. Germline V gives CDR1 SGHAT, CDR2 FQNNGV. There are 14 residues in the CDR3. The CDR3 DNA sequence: TGTGCCAGCAGCTTAATCCAGGGTACCTATGGCTACACCTTC. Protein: CASSLIQGTYGYTF.

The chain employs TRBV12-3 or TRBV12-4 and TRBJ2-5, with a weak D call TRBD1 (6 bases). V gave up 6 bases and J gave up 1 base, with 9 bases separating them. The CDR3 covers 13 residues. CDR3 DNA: TGTGCCAGCAGCAGACAGGCCCAAGAGACCCAGTACTTC. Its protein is CASSRQAQETQYF.

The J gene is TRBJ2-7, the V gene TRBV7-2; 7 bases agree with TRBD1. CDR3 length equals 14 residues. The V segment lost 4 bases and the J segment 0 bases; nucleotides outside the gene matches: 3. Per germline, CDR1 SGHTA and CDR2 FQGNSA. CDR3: CASSSGTASYEQYF. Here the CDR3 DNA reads TGTGCCAGCAGCTCCGGGACAGCCTCCTACGAGCAGTACTTC. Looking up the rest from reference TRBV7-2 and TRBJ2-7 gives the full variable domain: GAGVSQSPSNKVTEKGKDVELRCDPISGHTALYWYRQSLGQGLEFLIYFQGNSAPDKSGLPSDRFSAERTGGSVSTLTIQRTQQEDSAVYLCASSSGTASYEQYFGPGTRLTVT.

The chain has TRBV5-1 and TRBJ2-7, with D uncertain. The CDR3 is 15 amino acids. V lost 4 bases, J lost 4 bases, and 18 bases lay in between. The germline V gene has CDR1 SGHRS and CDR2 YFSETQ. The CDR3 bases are TGCGCCAGCAGCACCCAGGTTGGTACAGCTTACGAGCAGTACTTC. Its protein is CASSTQVGTAYEQYF.

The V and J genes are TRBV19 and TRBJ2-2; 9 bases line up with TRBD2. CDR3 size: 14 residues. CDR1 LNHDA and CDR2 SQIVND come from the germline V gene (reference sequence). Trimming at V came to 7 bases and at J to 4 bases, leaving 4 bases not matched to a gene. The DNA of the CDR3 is TGTGCCAGTAATAGCGGGAGAGGCACCGGGGAGCTGTTTTTT. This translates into CASNSGRGTGELFF. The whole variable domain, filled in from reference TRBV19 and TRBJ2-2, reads DGGITQSPKYLFRKEGQNVTLSCEQNLNHDAMYWYRQDPGQGLRLIYYSQIVNDFQKGDIAEGYSVSREKKESFPLTVTSAQKNPTAFYLCASNSGRGTGELFFGEGSRLTVL.

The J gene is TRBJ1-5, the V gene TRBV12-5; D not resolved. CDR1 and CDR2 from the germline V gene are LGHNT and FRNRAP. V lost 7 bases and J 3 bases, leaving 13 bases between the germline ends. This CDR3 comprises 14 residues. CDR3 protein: CASAPTQYNQPQHF. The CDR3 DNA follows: TGTGCTAGTGCCCCAACACAGTACAATCAGCCCCAGCATTTT.

CDR3: CATLGQLNQPQHF. DNA of the CDR3: TGTGCCACCCTCGGACAGCTCAATCAGCCCCAGCATTTT. This rearrangement joins TRBV19 to TRBJ1-5, with TRBD1 as a possible D gene (6 bases). The V end lost 10 bases, the J end lost 3 bases, and 13 bases lay between the germline ends. Looked up from germline, CDR1 is LNHDA and CDR2 is SQIVND (reference sequence). The CDR3 length is 13 residues.

The CDR3 sequence is CASRPLQGNTEAFF. The CDR3 DNA reads TGCGCCAGCAGACCTTTACAGGGAAACACTGAAGCTTTCTTT. The chain joins TRBV5-1 to TRBJ1-1, with D possibly being TRBD1 (6 bases). V shed 5 bases and J shed 2 bases, with 13 bases lying between them. CDR3 length equals 14 residues. CDR1 SGHRS and CDR2 YFSETQ come from the germline V gene.

The CDR3 loop is CASSLEKTGITEAFF. The CDR3 DNA sequence: TGTGCCAGCAGCTTAGAAAAGACAGGGATCACTGAAGCTTTCTTT. The J gene is TRBJ1-1, the V gene TRBV7-2; TRBD1 aligns across 7 bases. The CDR3 runs to 15 residues. V trimming: 1 base; J trimming: 4 bases; junction bases outside the gene matches: 6. Germline CDR1 and CDR2: SGHTA and FQGNSA.

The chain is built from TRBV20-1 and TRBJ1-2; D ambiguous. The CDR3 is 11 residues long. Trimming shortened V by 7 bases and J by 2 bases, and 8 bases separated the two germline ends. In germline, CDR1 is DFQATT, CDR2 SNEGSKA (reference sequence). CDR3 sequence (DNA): TGCAGTGTACATCAAAACTATGGCTACACCTTC. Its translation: CSVHQNYGYTF.

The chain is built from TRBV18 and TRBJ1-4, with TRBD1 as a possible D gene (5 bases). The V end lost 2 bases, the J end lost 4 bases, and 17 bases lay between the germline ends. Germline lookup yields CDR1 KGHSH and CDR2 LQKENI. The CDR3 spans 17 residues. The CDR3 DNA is TGTGCCAGCTCACCAGACGGGACTACGGCGGGTAATGAAAAACTGTTTTTT. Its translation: CASSPDGTTAGNEKLFF.

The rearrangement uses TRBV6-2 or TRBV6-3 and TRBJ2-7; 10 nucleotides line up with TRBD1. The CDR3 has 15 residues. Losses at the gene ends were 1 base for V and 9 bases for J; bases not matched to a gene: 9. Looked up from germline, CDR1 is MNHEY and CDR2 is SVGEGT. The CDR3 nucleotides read TGTGCCAGCAGTTACTTTGGACAGGGGGTATTGGCGCAGTACTTC. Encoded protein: CASSYFGQGVLAQYF.

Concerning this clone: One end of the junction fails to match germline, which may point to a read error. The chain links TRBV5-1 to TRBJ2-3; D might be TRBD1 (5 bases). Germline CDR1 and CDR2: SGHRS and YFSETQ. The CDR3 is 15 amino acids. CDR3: CASSLDTSSTDTQYF. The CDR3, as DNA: TGCGCCAGCAGTTTGGACACCTCTAGCACAGATACGCAGTATTTT.